Following are 18 T cell receptor beta chains from one sample sequenced in a study of blood T cell repertoires in COVID-19. Profiling relied on immunoSEQ multiplex PCR, and the TCRdb table lists in-frame clones only, not all of them. Here the sample spans under 350,000 clones, about 89% being singletons. The sample taken for sequencing was peripheral blood. The source is a man in his forties with acute or convalescent COVID-19.

The rearrangement links TRBV5-1 to TRBJ1-2, with 11 bases aligning to TRBD1. The germline gives CDR1 SGHRS, CDR2 YFSETQ. The ends lost 4 bases at V and 10 bases at J; junction bases unmatched: 6. This CDR3 has 13 residues. The CDR3 DNA sequence: TGCGCCAGCAGCCCTCGGACAGGGGGCGACTACACCTTC. Translation: CASSPRTGGDYTF.

The V and J genes are TRBV19 and TRBJ2-3; TRBD2 agrees at 12 bases. CDR1 and CDR2 (germline): LNHDA, SQIVND (reference sequence). The CDR3 is made up of 14 amino acids. V gave up 5 bases and J gave up 7 bases; unmatched junction bases: 4. The CDR3 is CASSPGLAGNTQYF. For the CDR3, the DNA is TGTGCCAGTAGTCCCGGACTAGCGGGAAATACGCAGTATTTT.

V and J are TRBV24-1 and TRBJ1-5; 7 bases are shared with TRBD1. The CDR3 extends over 14 amino acids. After removal of 2 bases from V and 6 bases from J, the junction contained 3 bases not matched to a gene. Per the germline V gene, CDR1 is KGHDR and CDR2 is SFDVKD. CDR3 sequence: CATSDSRQGQPQHF. The CDR3 nucleotides are TGTGCCACCAGTGATTCTCGACAGGGTCAGCCCCAGCATTTT.

This clone was seen more than once but under ten times. V and J are TRBV6-1 and TRBJ1-5, with D possibly being TRBD1 (6 bases). Trimming left V 3 bases short and J 11 bases short, with 14 bases between. The CDR3 totals 13 residues. Germline-derived CDR1 and CDR2 are MNHNS and SASEGT. CDR3 loop: CASSEGGPLAQHF. CDR3 in DNA: TGTGCCAGCAGTGAGGGGGGGCCCCTGGCCCAGCATTTT.

A word on this clone: A junction end diverges from the germline sequence, so it may reflect a read error. V and J are TRBV5-1 and TRBJ1-2; D may be TRBD1 (5 bases). This CDR3 is built from 11 residues. The germline V gene has CDR1 SGHRS and CDR2 YFSETQ. CDR3 loop: CASSWGGLQAF. For the CDR3, the DNA is TGCGCCAGCAGCTGGGGGGGACTACAAGCCTTC.

V gene TRBV20-1 combines with J gene TRBJ1-1; 8 nucleotides agree with TRBD1. Trimming at V came to 5 bases and at J to 7 bases, leaving 3 bases not matched to a gene. The CDR3 spans 11 residues. In germline, CDR1 is DFQATT, CDR2 SNEGSKA (reference sequence). The CDR3 loop reads CSAGTGYEAFF. The CDR3 DNA follows: TGCAGTGCTGGGACAGGTTATGAAGCTTTCTTT.

The chain joins TRBV9 to TRBJ1-6; 7 bases map to TRBD1. CDR1 is SGDLS and CDR2 is YYNGEE in the germline V gene. The CDR3 is 15 amino acids. The trim removed 4 bases at V and 8 bases at J, leaving 9 bases unmatched. The CDR3 here is CASSKTGVGDSPLHF. In nucleotides, the CDR3 is TGTGCCAGCAGCAAAACAGGGGTCGGCGATTCACCCCTCCACTTT.

The DNA for the CDR3 is TGTGCCAGCAGTTACCGCCGCGGCTCTGGAAACACCATATATTTT. Amino acid sequence: CASSYRRGSGNTIYF. V gene TRBV6-5 combines with J gene TRBJ1-3; D ambiguous. Trimming removed 2 bases from V and 0 bases from J, with 8 bases in between. Germline V CDR1 and CDR2: MNHEY, SVGAGI. The CDR3 extends over 15 amino acids.

The chain is built from TRBV5-1 and TRBJ1-5; D unclear. The CDR3 totals 15 residues. Germline values: CDR1 SGHRS, CDR2 YFSETQ. V was pared by 4 bases and J by 2 bases, with 13 bases between. Written as DNA, the CDR3 is TGCGCCAGCAGCATCTCCCCGGGAGGCAATCAGCCCCAGCATTTT. Translated: CASSISPGGNQPQHF.

The V and J genes are TRBV20-1 and TRBJ2-7; maybe TRBD1 (9 bases). This CDR3 is 16 amino acids long. Per germline, CDR1 DFQATT and CDR2 SNEGSKA (reference sequence). V lost 3 bases to trimming and J lost 6 bases, with 24 bases between them. The chain's CDR3 is CSASAPRGGQGPEQYF. CDR3 nucleotide sequence: TGCAGTGCTAGTGCCCCCCGGGGGGGACAGGGCCCCGAGCAGTACTTC.

The chain recombines TRBV4-2 with TRBJ1-2, with 7 bases aligning to TRBD1. CDR3 size: 15 residues. V lost 5 bases, J lost 6 bases, and 12 bases stayed unmatched. The germline CDR1 and CDR2 sequences are LGHNA and YNFKEQ. The CDR3 coding sequence is TGTGCCAGCAGCGGGTGGGACAGCAACGTGCATGGCTACACCTTC. This sequence encodes CASSGWDSNVHGYTF.

The chain has TRBV5-6 and TRBJ1-6; D is uncertain. Germline V CDR1 and CDR2: SGHDT, YYEEEE. CDR3 length equals 13 residues. The germline V and J ends were trimmed by 4 bases and 14 bases, with 16 bases remaining between them. This CDR3 is CASSTLPVPTLHF. CDR3 DNA: TGTGCCAGCAGCACCTTGCCAGTCCCAACCCTCCACTTT.

This clone was seen only a few times. The gene calls are TRBV12-3 or TRBV12-4 and TRBJ1-5; 8 bases align to TRBD1. Germline trimming cut 5 bases from V and 10 bases from J; bases unmatched to any gene: 4. CDR3 length equals 12 residues. CDR3 sequence (DNA): TGTGCCAGCAGTCCGGACAGGGCCCCCCAGCATTTT. It is translated as CASSPDRAPQHF.

The chain joins TRBV19 to TRBJ1-5; maybe TRBD1 (5 bases). Germline V gene lookup returns CDR1 LNHDA and CDR2 SQIVND (reference sequence). This CDR3 comprises 15 residues. The V end lost 5 bases, the J end lost 2 bases, and 13 bases lay between the germline ends. The CDR3 loop is CASSPGRVGNQPQHF. In DNA, the CDR3 is TGTGCCAGTAGTCCCGGCAGGGTAGGCAATCAGCCCCAGCATTTT.

The V gene is TRBV11-2, the J gene TRBJ2-7; no clear D gene. The CDR3 sequence is 13 residues long. The V gene's germline CDR1 is SGHAT and CDR2 FQNNGV. Trimming shortened V by 1 base and J by 3 bases, and 7 bases separated the two germline ends. As DNA, the CDR3 is TGTGCCAGCAGCTTAGGAGGCAGCTACGAGCAGTACTTC. The encoded protein is CASSLGGSYEQYF. The full variable domain, completed using reference TRBV11-2 and TRBJ2-7, is EAGVAQSPRYKIIEKRQSVAFWCNPISGHATLYWYQQILGQGPKLLIQFQNNGVVDDSQLPKDRFSAERLKGVDSTLKIQPAKLEDSAVYLCASSLGGSYEQYFGPGTRLTVT.

The chain uses TRBV2 and TRBJ1-2; 7 positions agree with TRBD1. V gave up 5 bases and J gave up 8 bases; unmatched junction bases: 8. The germline gives CDR1 SNHLY, CDR2 FYNNEI. This CDR3 contains 13 residues. CDR3 in DNA: TGTGCCAGCAGTCCTGAACAGGGGAGCGGCTACACCTTC. Amino acids: CASSPEQGSGYTF.

The genes are TRBV19 and TRBJ1-1; a weak D match, TRBD1 (6 bases). The CDR3 sequence is 16 residues long. Germline assignment: CDR1 LNHDA and CDR2 SQIVND (reference sequence). V gave up 5 bases and J gave up 1 base, with 17 bases separating them. In nucleotides, the CDR3 is TGTGCCAGTAGTTATCGGGCAGGGGCACCGAACACTGAAGCTTTCTTT. Translation: CASSYRAGAPNTEAFF.

J is TRBJ2-7 and V is TRBV7-2; D uncertain. Germline CDR1 is SGHTA and CDR2 is FQGNSA. The CDR3 runs to 14 residues. V was shortened by 1 base and J by 2 bases, with 9 bases between the two germline ends. In DNA form, the CDR3 reads TGTGCCAGCAGCTTAGATGTCTTTACCTACGAGCAGTACTTC. It yields the protein CASSLDVFTYEQYF.